The 12 T cell receptor beta chains given below trace back to one sample, sequenced in a study of human T cells and chemical hapten exposure. MiXCR, applied by TCRdb to the RACE reads, yields one record per CDR3 protein. The sample includes fewer than 200,000 distinct CDR3 sequences, around 20% of them seen just once. Time point meaning: patch test 1, 2 weeks after DPC sensitization. Treatment in this sample: therapeutic diphenylcyclopropenone sensitization with weekly scalp DPC. The sequencing used whole blood, collected in connection with sensitization to the hapten diphenylcyclopropenone (DPC). The receptors originated from a woman aged 50 to 60 with alopecia areata. Some clones in this sample may be carry-over from other donors' samples.

Many counts were recorded for this clonotype. This chain links TRBV11-2 with TRBJ2-1, with 8 bases identical to TRBD2. The CDR3 contains 14 residues. CDR1 and CDR2 (germline): SGHAT, FQNNGV. V lost 4 bases, J lost 7 bases, and 6 bases stayed unmatched. Written as DNA, the CDR3 is TGTGCCAGCAGCTCGCGACTAGCGAAGAATGAGCAGTTCTTC. It encodes CASSSRLAKNEQFF.

V gene TRBV27 combines with J gene TRBJ2-7; D perhaps matches TRBD1 (6 bases). Germline V CDR1 and CDR2: MNHEY, SMNVEV (reference sequence). The CDR3 is 14 amino acids. The V and J ends lost 2 bases and 7 bases respectively, with 15 bases between them. CDR3 region: CASSLDLGAREQYF. The CDR3 nucleotides are TGTGCCAGCAGTTTAGACCTGGGGGCTCGAGAGCAGTACTTC.

The chain has TRBV5-6 and TRBJ1-2; D gene uncertain. Trimming pared 4 bases from V and 1 base from J, leaving 14 bases between. The CDR3 loop spans 15 amino acids. CDR1 is SGHDT and CDR2 is YYEEEE in the germline V gene. The CDR3, as DNA: TGTGCCAGCAGCCGAACATCTCCCTTTAACTATGGCTACACCTTC. It specifies CASSRTSPFNYGYTF.

This clonotype came up many times. The chain joins TRBV27 to TRBJ1-2; 10 nucleotides agree with TRBD1. Germline loops: CDR1 MNHEY, CDR2 SMNVEV (reference sequence). Trimming removed 3 bases from V and 4 bases from J; junction bases left unmatched: 8. This CDR3 region has 16 residues. The CDR3, as DNA: TGTGCCAGCAGTTTTACCGGGACAGGGGTCTTCTATGGCTACACCTTC. Its protein product is CASSFTGTGVFYGYTF.

This sequence joins TRBV29-1 and TRBJ1-5; D perhaps matches TRBD1 (6 bases). V was clipped by 5 bases and J by 4 bases, with 9 bases between them. Per germline, CDR1 SQVTM and CDR2 ANQGSEA. The CDR3 is 12 residues long. The CDR3 here is CSVRTGNQPQHF. In DNA, the CDR3 is TGCAGCGTTCGAACAGGGAATCAGCCCCAGCATTTT.

This sequence joins TRBV16 and TRBJ1-1; no firm D call. V dropped 4 bases and J dropped 0 bases, with 6 bases sitting between them. Germline values: CDR1 KGHSY, CDR2 FQNENV. The CDR3 totals 13 residues. DNA for the CDR3: TGTGCCAGCAGCCCAAATATGAACACTGAAGCTTTCTTT. It specifies CASSPNMNTEAFF.

The chain carries TRBV29-1 and TRBJ1-1; D is possibly TRBD1 (5 bases). Trimming stripped 6 bases from V and 2 bases from J, with 22 bases between. Germline-derived CDR1 and CDR2 are SQVTM and ANQGSEA. The CDR3 has 16 residues. The CDR3, as DNA: TGCAGCGTCGGGGCCATCAGAGGTGTACCAAACACTGAAGCTTTCTTT. It codes for CSVGAIRGVPNTEAFF.

The chain carries TRBV2 and TRBJ2-1, with TRBD2 matching over 9 bases. Germline CDR1 and CDR2: SNHLY and FYNNEI. CDR3 length equals 18 residues. V gave up 2 bases and J gave up 4 bases; unmatched junction bases: 12. The CDR3 coding sequence is TGTGCCAGCAGTGAAACGGGAAGGATAGCGGGGGTATACAATGAGCAGTTCTTC. Its translation: CASSETGRIAGVYNEQFF.

This chain connects TRBV5-1 to TRBJ1-2, with a possible D match to TRBD1 (6 bases). CDR1 is SGHRS and CDR2 is YFSETQ in the germline V gene. V was pared by 7 bases and J by 1 base, with 14 bases between. The CDR3 is made up of 14 amino acids. The CDR3 region has the DNA TGCGCCAGCGGGGAAACAGGGATTAACTATGGCTACACCTTC. Residues: CASGETGINYGYTF.

This clonotype was detected a few times. CDR3 protein: CAISDLGEQFF. The DNA for the CDR3 is TGTGCCATCAGTGATTTGGGGGAGCAGTTCTTC. The V gene is TRBV10-3, the J gene TRBJ2-1; no clear D. CDR1 and CDR2 from the germline V gene are ENHRY and SYGVKD. CDR3 length: 11 residues. Trimming pared 3 bases from V and 10 bases from J, leaving 7 bases between.

The chain is built from TRBV12-3 or TRBV12-4 and TRBJ2-7; TRBD2 might be the D (7 bases). The CDR3 contains 15 residues. The V and J ends lost 6 bases and 0 bases respectively, with 15 bases between them. CDR3 sequence (DNA): TGTGCCAGCAGCCGGGGGGCGGGCCACTCCTACGAGCAGTACTTC. This translates into CASSRGAGHSYEQYF.

The table lists this clonotype with a few counts. The rearrangement joins TRBV7-2 to TRBJ2-7; no clear D. V was pared by 4 bases and J by 2 bases, with 12 bases between. CDR3 size: 14 residues. Germline V lookup: CDR1 SGHTA, CDR2 FQGNSA. Here the CDR3 reads CASSSRTETYEQYF. The CDR3 bases are TGTGCCAGCAGCTCACGGACGGAAACCTACGAGCAGTACTTC. Supplemented by reference TRBV7-2 and TRBJ2-7, the full variable domain reads GAGVSQSPSNKVTEKGKDVELRCDPISGHTALYWYRQSLGQGLEFLIYFQGNSAPDKSGLPSDRFSAERTGGSVSTLTIQRTQQEDSAVYLCASSSRTETYEQYFGPGTRLTVT.